This passage covers 16 T cell receptor beta chains from one sample sequenced in a study of blood T cell repertoires in COVID-19. The repertoire was sequenced with immunoSEQ multiplex PCR; TCRdb's copy has only in-frame clones and lacks some. The table has roughly 54,000 clones, about 84% seen once. Sequencing input: peripheral blood. These receptor sequences come from a woman aged 60-75 years with acute or convalescent COVID-19.

The V and J genes are TRBV27 and TRBJ2-5, with D possibly TRBD1 on 5 matching bases. The germline gives CDR1 MNHEY, CDR2 SMNVEV (reference sequence). The V end was cut by 3 bases, the J end by 5 bases, with 25 bases between. The CDR3 has 18 amino acids. The chain's CDR3 is CASSLVDEPGRQSETQYF. The CDR3 bases are TGTGCCAGCAGTTTGGTCGACGAACCAGGGCGCCAATCGGAGACCCAGTACTTC.

The V and J genes are TRBV3-1 (or the pseudogene TRBV3-2) and TRBJ1-4; D is unresolved. The V end was cut by 1 base, the J end by 8 bases, with 14 bases between. Germline values: CDR1 LGHDT, CDR2 YNNKEL (reference sequence). The CDR3 consists of 15 residues. The CDR3 nucleotides are TGTGCCAGCAGCCAAGTACGCATTACAAACGAAAAACTGTTTTTT. Translation: CASSQVRITNEKLFF.

J is TRBJ1-1 and V is TRBV2; 7 bases align to TRBD1. V lost 10 bases, J lost 0 bases, and 17 bases stayed unmatched. The CDR3 covers 17 residues. Per the germline V gene, CDR1 is SNHLY and CDR2 is FYNNEI. CDR3 DNA sequence: TGTGCCATCAACCCGGGACAGTGGCCATCCATGAACACTGAAGCTTTCTTT. Its protein is CAINPGQWPSMNTEAFF.

This rearrangement joins TRBV29-1 to TRBJ1-2; 12 bases match TRBD1. The germline V gene has CDR1 SQVTM and CDR2 ANQGSEA. Trimming cost V 6 bases and J 8 bases; bases outside gene matches: 4. The length of the CDR3 is 12 residues. The CDR3 sequence: CSVGTGGSGYTF. The CDR3 region has the DNA TGCAGCGTGGGGACAGGGGGCAGCGGCTACACCTTC.

The gene calls are TRBV2 and TRBJ1-4, with 7 bases fitting TRBD1. V was pared by 4 bases and J by 4 bases, with 6 bases of the junction left unmatched. CDR3 size: 15 residues. CDR1 and CDR2 (germline): SNHLY, FYNNEI. CDR3 sequence: CASSGQGQLNEKLFF. CDR3 sequence (DNA): TGTGCCAGCAGTGGGCAGGGACAGCTTAATGAAAAACTGTTTTTT.

The chain uses TRBV25-1 and TRBJ2-1; tentatively, D is TRBD2 (6 bases). V was trimmed by 1 base and J by 4 bases, leaving 14 bases between them. CDR1 and CDR2 (germline): MGHDK, SYGVNS. This CDR3 is 16 amino acids long. The CDR3 sequence: CASSELKTSTYNEQFF. CDR3 nucleotide sequence: TGTGCCAGCAGTGAATTAAAGACTAGTACGTACAATGAGCAGTTCTTC.

The chain recombines TRBV7-2 with TRBJ1-6, with D perhaps TRBD1 (5 bases). Germline V gene sequence: CDR1 SGHTA, CDR2 FQGNSA. The CDR3 is 14 amino acids. The V end lost 6 bases, the J end lost 3 bases, and 9 bases lay between the germline ends. The CDR3: CASRPGHYNSPLHF. CDR3 coding DNA: TGTGCCAGCAGACCCGGACACTATAATTCACCCCTCCACTTT.

V gene TRBV24-1 combines with J gene TRBJ1-2; TRBD1 agrees at 7 bases. V lost 4 bases and J lost 3; bases outside the gene matches: 7. This CDR3 spans 15 amino acids. The germline CDR1 and CDR2 sequences are KGHDR and SFDVKD. In DNA form, the CDR3 reads TGTGCCACCAGTGACCCTCAGGGGGTTGACTATGGCTACACCTTC. Protein sequence: CATSDPQGVDYGYTF.

The chain links TRBV24-1 to TRBJ2-3, with TRBD1 identical over 9 bases. The junction had 9 bases not matched to a gene; V was cut back by 4 bases and J by 2 bases. Germline V gives CDR1 KGHDR, CDR2 SFDVKD. This CDR3 region has 17 residues. CDR3 sequence reads: CATSDAARTGVTDTQYF. CDR3 coding DNA: TGTGCCACCAGTGACGCCGCTCGGACAGGGGTCACAGATACGCAGTATTTT.

The V call is TRBV5-5, the J call TRBJ1-1; perhaps TRBD1 as D (5 bases). This CDR3 has 14 amino acids. Trimming stripped 4 bases from V and 5 bases from J, with 15 bases between. Germline V gene data show CDR1 as SGHKS and CDR2 as YYEKEE (reference sequence). This CDR3 is CASSARWTRTEAFF. The CDR3 DNA reads TGTGCCAGCAGCGCCCGGTGGACACGAACTGAAGCTTTCTTT.

This clone was recorded once. The chain links TRBV30 to TRBJ2-5; tentative D call: TRBD2 (5 bases). V lost 5 bases and J 3 bases, leaving 13 bases between the germline ends. The CDR3 runs to 13 residues. Germline-derived CDR1 and CDR2 are GTSNPN and SVGIG (reference sequence). CDR3 protein: CAWSQSGEETQYF. For the CDR3, the DNA is TGTGCCTGGTCCCAGTCCGGGGAAGAGACCCAGTACTTC.

Turning to this clone: The sample contains more than one DNA sequence encoding this CDR3. The V and J genes are TRBV6-5 and TRBJ1-5, with 9 nucleotides matching TRBD1. With 3 bases clipped from V and 3 bases from J, the junction kept 3 bases outside the gene matches. The CDR3 length is 15 residues. Germline assignment: CDR1 MNHEY and CDR2 SVGAGI. The CDR3 protein is CASSYGTGNNQPQHF. The CDR3 DNA is TGTGCCAGCAGTTATGGGACAGGGAACAATCAGCCCCAGCATTTT.

The chain links TRBV7-2 to TRBJ2-1; D gene ambiguous. V was trimmed by 5 bases and J by 0 bases, leaving 11 bases between them. Per the germline V gene, CDR1 is SGHTA and CDR2 is FQGNSA. CDR3 length equals 15 residues. CDR3 DNA: TGTGCCAGCAGCGGAGATCCGAGCTCCTACAATGAGCAGTTCTTC. It codes for CASSGDPSSYNEQFF.

This chain uses TRBV12-3 or TRBV12-4 with TRBJ1-2, with a tentative D call TRBD1 (6 bases). The CDR3 consists of 13 residues. V was cut by 4 bases and J by 8 bases, with 14 bases left in between. As DNA, the CDR3 is TGTGCCAGCAGTTCGAATGGGGGCGCGGGCTACACCTTC. It is translated as CASSSNGGAGYTF.

The genes are TRBV5-1 and TRBJ1-6; D uncertain. The CDR3 is 14 residues long. Germline assignment: CDR1 SGHRS and CDR2 YFSETQ. V lost 2 bases, J lost 5 bases, and 8 bases lay in between. CDR3 region: CASSLRQDNSPLHF. The CDR3 DNA follows: TGCGCCAGCAGCTTACGGCAGGATAATTCACCCCTCCACTTT.

The chain joins TRBV27 to TRBJ2-7, with TRBD2 identical over 9 bases. Germline CDR1 reads MNHEY; CDR2 reads SMNVEV (reference sequence). V lost 5 bases to trimming and J lost 3 bases; unmatched junction nucleotides: 11. The CDR3 contains 16 residues. The CDR3 region has the DNA TGTGCCAGCAGTCCCCCTAGCCTAGCGGGATTCTACGAGCAGTACTTC. It encodes CASSPPSLAGFYEQYF.